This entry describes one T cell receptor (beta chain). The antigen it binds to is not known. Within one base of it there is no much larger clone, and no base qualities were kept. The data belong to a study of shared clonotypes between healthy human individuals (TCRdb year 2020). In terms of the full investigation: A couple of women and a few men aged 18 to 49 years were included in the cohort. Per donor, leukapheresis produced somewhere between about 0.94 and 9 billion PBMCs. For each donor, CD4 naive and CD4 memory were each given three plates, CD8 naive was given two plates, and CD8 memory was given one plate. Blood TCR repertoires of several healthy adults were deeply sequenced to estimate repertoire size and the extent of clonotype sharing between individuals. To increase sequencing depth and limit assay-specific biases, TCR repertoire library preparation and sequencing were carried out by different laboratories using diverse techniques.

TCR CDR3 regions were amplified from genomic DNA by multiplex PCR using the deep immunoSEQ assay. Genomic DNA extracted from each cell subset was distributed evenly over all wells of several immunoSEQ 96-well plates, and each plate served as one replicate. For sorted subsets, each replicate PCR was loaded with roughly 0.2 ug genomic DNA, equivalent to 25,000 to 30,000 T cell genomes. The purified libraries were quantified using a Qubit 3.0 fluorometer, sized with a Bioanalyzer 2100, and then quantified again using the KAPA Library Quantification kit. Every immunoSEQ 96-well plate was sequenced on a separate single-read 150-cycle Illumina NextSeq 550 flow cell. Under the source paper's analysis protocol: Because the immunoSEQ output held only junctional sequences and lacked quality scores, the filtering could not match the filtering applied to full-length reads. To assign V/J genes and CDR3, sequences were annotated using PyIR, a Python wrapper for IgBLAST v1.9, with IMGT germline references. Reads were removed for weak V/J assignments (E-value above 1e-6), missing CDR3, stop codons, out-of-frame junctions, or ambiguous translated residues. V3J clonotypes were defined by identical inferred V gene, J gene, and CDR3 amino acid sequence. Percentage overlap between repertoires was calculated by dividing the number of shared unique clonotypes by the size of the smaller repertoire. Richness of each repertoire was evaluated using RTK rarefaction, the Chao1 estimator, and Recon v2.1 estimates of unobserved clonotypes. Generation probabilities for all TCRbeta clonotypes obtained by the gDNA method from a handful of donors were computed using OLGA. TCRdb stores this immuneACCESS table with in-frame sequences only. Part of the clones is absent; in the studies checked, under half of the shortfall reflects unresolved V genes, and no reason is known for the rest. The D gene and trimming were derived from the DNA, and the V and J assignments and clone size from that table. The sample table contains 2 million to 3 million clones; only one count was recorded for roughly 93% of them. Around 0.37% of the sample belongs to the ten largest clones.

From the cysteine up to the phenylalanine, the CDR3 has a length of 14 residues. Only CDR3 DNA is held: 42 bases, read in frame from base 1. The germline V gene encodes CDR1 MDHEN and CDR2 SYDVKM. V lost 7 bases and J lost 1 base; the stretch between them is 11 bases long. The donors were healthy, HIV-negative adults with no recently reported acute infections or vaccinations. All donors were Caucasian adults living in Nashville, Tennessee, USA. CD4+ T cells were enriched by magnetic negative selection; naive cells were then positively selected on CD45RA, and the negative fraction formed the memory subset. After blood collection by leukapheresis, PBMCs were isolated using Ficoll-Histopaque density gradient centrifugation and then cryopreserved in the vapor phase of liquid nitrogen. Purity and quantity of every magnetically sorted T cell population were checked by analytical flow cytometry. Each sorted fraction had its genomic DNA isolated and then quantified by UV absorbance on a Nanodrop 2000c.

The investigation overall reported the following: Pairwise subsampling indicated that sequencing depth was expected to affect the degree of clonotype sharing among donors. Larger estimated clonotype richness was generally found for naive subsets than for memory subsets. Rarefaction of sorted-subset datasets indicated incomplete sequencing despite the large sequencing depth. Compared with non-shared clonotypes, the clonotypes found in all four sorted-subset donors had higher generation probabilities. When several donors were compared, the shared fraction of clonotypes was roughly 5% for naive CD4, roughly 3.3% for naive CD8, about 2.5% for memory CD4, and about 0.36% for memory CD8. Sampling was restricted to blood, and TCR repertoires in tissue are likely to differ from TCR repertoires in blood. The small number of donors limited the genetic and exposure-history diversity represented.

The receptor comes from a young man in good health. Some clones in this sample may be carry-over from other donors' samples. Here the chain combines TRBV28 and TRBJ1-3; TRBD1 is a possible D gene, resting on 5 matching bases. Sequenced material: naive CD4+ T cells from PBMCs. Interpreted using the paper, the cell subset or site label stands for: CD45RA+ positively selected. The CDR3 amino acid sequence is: CASNLRGSGNTIYF. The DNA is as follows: TGTGCCAGCAACCTAAGGGGTTCTGGAAACACCATATATTTT. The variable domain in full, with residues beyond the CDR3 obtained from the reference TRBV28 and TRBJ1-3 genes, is DVKVTQSSRYLVKRTGEKVFLECVQDMDHENMFWYRQDPGLGLRLIYFSYDVKMKEKGDIPEGYSVSREKKERFSLILESASTNQTSMYLCASNLRGSGNTIYFGEGSWLTVV.